Below, 2 T cell receptor beta chains from the same sample are listed, as sequenced in a study of blood T cell repertoires in COVID-19. Produced via immunoSEQ multiplex PCR; TCRdb's table is partial and in-frame only. Seen here are over 150,000 clones, approximately 86% observed once, and the top ten hold 5.5% to 8%. The sample consisted of peripheral blood. These receptors were collected from an older man with COVID-19, enrolled during active disease.

CDR3 protein: CSASLSNYGYTF. CDR3 DNA: TGCAGTGCTAGTCTCAGTAACTATGGCTACACCTTC. The chain carries TRBV20-1 and TRBJ1-2; D gene uncertain. CDR1 and CDR2 (germline): DFQATT, SNEGSKA (reference sequence). V lost 3 bases and J lost 1, with 6 bases in between. This CDR3 region has 12 residues.

This sequence joins TRBV11-2 and TRBJ2-7; possibly TRBD2 for D (6 bases). The CDR3 has 14 amino acids. V lost 1 base and J lost 2, with 9 bases in between. In germline, CDR1 is SGHAT, CDR2 FQNNGV. DNA of the CDR3: TGTGCCAGCAGCTTAGCTGCGGGGCCCTACGAGCAGTACTTC. It encodes CASSLAAGPYEQYF.